This entry lists 9 T cell receptor beta chains sequenced from one sample in a study of blood T cell repertoires in COVID-19. Profiled with immunoSEQ multiplex PCR; TCRdb holds only in-frame clones, not every one. The profile shows more than 85,000 clones, roughly 90% of them singletons. The sequenced sample consisted of peripheral blood. All receptors derive from a man in his fifties or sixties with acute or convalescent COVID-19.

The V call is TRBV19, the J call TRBJ2-3; possible D gene TRBD2, 6 bases. Germline V gives CDR1 LNHDA, CDR2 SQIVND (reference sequence). The V gene lost 10 bases and the J gene lost 3 bases, with 14 bases spanning the gap. The length of the CDR3 is 13 residues. In nucleotides, the CDR3 is TGTGCCATTTCGGAGGGTCGGACAGATACGCAGTATTTT. This translates into CAISEGRTDTQYF.

The chain uses TRBV19 and TRBJ2-1; the D gene is possibly TRBD1 (6 bases). Germline V gene sequence: CDR1 LNHDA, CDR2 SQIVND (reference sequence). Trimming removed 5 bases from V and 8 bases from J, with 10 bases in between. CDR3 length equals 12 residues. The CDR3 region is CASSWGRDEQFF. The DNA of the CDR3 is TGTGCCAGTAGTTGGGGGCGCGATGAGCAGTTCTTC.

The chain employs TRBV6-5 and TRBJ2-7; 13 bases match TRBD2. This CDR3 spans 16 amino acids. The trim removed 4 bases at V and 2 bases at J, leaving 5 bases unmatched. The germline CDR1 and CDR2 sequences are MNHEY and SVGAGI. This CDR3 is CASSWVGTSGTYEQYF. The CDR3 nucleotides are TGTGCCAGCAGTTGGGTGGGGACTAGCGGGACCTACGAGCAGTACTTC.

This chain joins TRBV5-1 and TRBJ2-3; 9 bases line up with TRBD2. The CDR3 is 16 residues long. V lost 3 bases to trimming and J lost 0 bases; unmatched junction nucleotides: 5. CDR1 is SGHRS, CDR2 YFSETQ, per germline. The CDR3 DNA sequence: TGCGCCAGCAGCTCCTCTAGCGGGGCAAGCACAGATACGCAGTATTTT. Amino acid sequence: CASSSSSGASTDTQYF.

This clone was found once. The V gene is TRBV6-1, the J gene TRBJ1-1; D gene unclear. The CDR3 extends over 15 amino acids. V lost 0 bases, J lost 0 bases, and 8 bases lay in between. Per the germline V gene, CDR1 is MNHNS and CDR2 is SASEGT. CDR3 nucleotide sequence: TGTGCCAGCAGTGAAGCGCTAGCTATGAACACTGAAGCTTTCTTT. It yields the protein CASSEALAMNTEAFF.

The CDR3 here is CASSQGLAGGIAYEQYF. CDR3 in DNA: TGTGCCAGCAGCCAGGGACTAGCGGGAGGAATCGCATACGAGCAGTACTTC. This chain joins TRBV3-1 (or the pseudogene TRBV3-2) and TRBJ2-7; 15 nucleotides line up with TRBD2. CDR3 length: 17 residues. Trimming cost V 3 bases and J 4 bases; bases outside gene matches: 7. Germline-derived CDR1 and CDR2 are LGHDT and YNNKEL (reference sequence).

The gene calls are TRBV6-1 and TRBJ1-3; D gene ambiguous. The CDR3 has 14 amino acids. V dropped 2 bases and J dropped 3 bases, with 8 bases sitting between them. Looked up from germline, CDR1 is MNHNS and CDR2 is SASEGT. This chain's CDR3 is CASSELRGGNTIYF. The CDR3 DNA reads TGTGCCAGCAGTGAACTACGTGGTGGAAACACCATATATTTT.

Here the CDR3 DNA reads TGTGCCAGCAGTGAAGCGTCCGGGACAGGGTACCTGGGCGAGCAGTACGTC. Amino acid sequence: CASSEASGTGYLGEQYV. The V call is TRBV6-1, the J call TRBJ2-7; 9 bases align to TRBD1. This CDR3 spans 17 amino acids. The germline CDR1 and CDR2 sequences are MNHNS and SASEGT. The junction had 12 bases not matched to a gene; V was cut back by 0 bases and J by 6 bases.

The rearrangement links TRBV15 to TRBJ2-1, with D possibly being TRBD2 (5 bases). The CDR3 has 12 residues. V was clipped by 0 bases and J by 12 bases, with 9 bases between them. Germline V lookup: CDR1 LNHNV, CDR2 YYDKDF (reference sequence). In nucleotides, the CDR3 is TGTGCCACCAGCAGAGATTTGGAGGCGCAGTTCTTC. Residues: CATSRDLEAQFF.